A selection of T cell receptor beta chains follows, all from one sample in a study of T cells in Graves' hyperthyroidism and ophthalmopathy. MiXCR was run by TCRdb on the multiplex PCR reads, yielding one entry per CDR3 protein. The sample consists of hundreds of thousands of distinct CDR3 sequences, over 12% of them appearing once. The sample consisted of blood. All receptors derive from a middle-aged woman with Graves' ophthalmopathy. CDR3s include the opening cysteine and the closing phenylalanine or tryptophan.

TRBV7-3,TRBJ1-5,CASRWTRTVSNQPQHF
TRBV6-1,TRBJ1-1,CASRSGTNLFVFEAFF
TRBV7-6,TRBJ2-7,CASSPEADEQYF
TRBV7-2,TRBJ1-5,CASSHRSRGGDQPQHF
TRBV11-2,TRBJ1-1,CASSPLPLNTEAFF
TRBV12-3/TRBV12-4,TRBJ1-1,CASSVQGFEAFF
TRBV20-1,TRBJ2-5,CSASSLTRVQETQYF
TRBV10-3,TRBJ2-7,CAISEGTSGSYEQYF
TRBV6-5,TRBJ2-1,CASSSTSETYNEQFF
TRBV11-2,TRBJ2-2,CASSLEAPSVTGELFF
TRBV20-1,TRBJ2-5,CSARDRAGWETQYF
TRBV19,TRBJ2-5,CASSMDTQETQYF
TRBV28,TRBJ2-4,CASSPGLRDRDWVAKNIQYF
TRBV28,TRBJ1-2,CASSSGQDYGYTF
TRBV7-3,TRBJ2-2,CASSPEGGLTTGELFF
TRBV11-1,TRBJ2-6,CASSLGYGGGLAGANVLTF
TRBV6-5,TRBJ2-3,CASGGGSDADTQYF
TRBV27,TRBJ2-4,CASSLPPRAKNIQYF
TRBV6-5,TRBJ1-1,CASSSLVRTEAFF
TRBV28,TRBJ2-7,CASSKTRAGLADEQYF
TRBV2,TRBJ2-7,CASSGGGLNEQYF
TRBV20-1,TRBJ2-1,CSGLAGVFEQFF
TRBV12-3/TRBV12-4,TRBJ2-7,CATQAGQGMTYEQYF
TRBV19,TRBJ1-1,CASSMNRWTTDEAFF
TRBV29-1,TRBJ2-7,CSVGEAGPSTEQYF
TRBV10-3,TRBJ2-7,CAISKNEAPRNEQYF
TRBV7-8,TRBJ2-5,CASSFSGRADQETQYF
TRBV12-3/TRBV12-4,TRBJ1-2,CASSHRDRASYGYTF
TRBV20-1,TRBJ2-6,CSARDRHGSGANVLTF
TRBV28,TRBJ2-7,CASSQTSGSWYEQYF
TRBV6-1,TRBJ1-2,CASSEGGAGFGYTF
TRBV11-2,TRBJ2-2,CASSFTWDRGGTGELFF
TRBV11-2,TRBJ2-3,CASKTSGADTQYF
TRBV6-4,TRBJ2-5,CASSAYPLLTSSGKQETQYF
TRBV11-2,TRBJ2-2,CASSLRLGTANTGELFF